This note documents a single TCR beta chain sequence. CDR1 SGHNT and CDR2 YYREEE come from the germline V gene (reference sequence). CDR3 length equals 12 residues. The method was immunoSEQ multiplex PCR; TCRdb's version includes in-frame clones alone and lacks a portion of them. This table holds around 45,000 clones, 75% to 90% found once. The data belong to a study of memory CD8 T cells in hepatitis C reinfection. Noted time point: late/post reinfection, 12 to 24 weeks after detection. Sorted cells were sequenced directly ex vivo without any in vitro expansion. The Montreal HEPCO cohort supplied donors who inject drugs. Total naive CD8 T cells were sorted as viable CD3+ CD8+ CD45RO- cells from two donors.

The sequenced material came from naive CD8+ T cells sorted from blood. The gene calls are TRBV5-4 and TRBJ2-7; the D gene is possibly TRBD1 (5 bases). The TCR comes from a man younger than 35 with hepatitis C virus infection. CDR3 coding DNA: TGTGCGTCCGGCTGGGGCTCTGGGGAGCAGTACTTC. Amino acid sequence: CASGWGSGEQYF.